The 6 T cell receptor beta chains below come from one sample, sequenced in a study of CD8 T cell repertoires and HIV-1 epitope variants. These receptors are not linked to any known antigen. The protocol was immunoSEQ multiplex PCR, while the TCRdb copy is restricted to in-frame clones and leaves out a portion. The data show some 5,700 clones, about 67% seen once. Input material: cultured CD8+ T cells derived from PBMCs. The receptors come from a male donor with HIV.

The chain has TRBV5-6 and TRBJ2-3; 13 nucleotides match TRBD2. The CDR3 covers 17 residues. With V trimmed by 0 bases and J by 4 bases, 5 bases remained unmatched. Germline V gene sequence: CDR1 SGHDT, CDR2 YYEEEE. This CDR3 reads CASSLEGLAGAADTQYF. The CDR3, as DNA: TGTGCCAGCAGCTTGGAAGGACTAGCGGGAGCGGCAGATACGCAGTATTTT. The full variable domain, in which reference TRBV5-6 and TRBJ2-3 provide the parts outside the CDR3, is DAGVTQSPTHLIKTRGQQVTLRCSPKSGHDTVSWYQQALGQGPQFIFQYYEEEERQRGNFPDRFSGHQFPNYSSELNVNALLLGDSALYLCASSLEGLAGAADTQYFGPGTRLTVL.

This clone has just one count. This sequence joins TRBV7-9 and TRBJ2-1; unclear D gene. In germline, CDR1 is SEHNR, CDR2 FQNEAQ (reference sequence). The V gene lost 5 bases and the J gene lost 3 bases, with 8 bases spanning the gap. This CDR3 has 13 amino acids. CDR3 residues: CASSPQSYNEQFF. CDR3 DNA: TGTGCCAGCAGCCCCCAAAGCTACAATGAGCAGTTCTTC.

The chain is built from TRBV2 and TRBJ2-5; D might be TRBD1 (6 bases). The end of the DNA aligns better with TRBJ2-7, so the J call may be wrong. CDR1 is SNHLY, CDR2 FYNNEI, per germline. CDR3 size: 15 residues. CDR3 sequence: CASSEQGPGSYEQYF. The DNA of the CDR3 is TGTGCCAGCAGTGAACAGGGGCCGGGTTCCTACGAGCAGTACTTC.

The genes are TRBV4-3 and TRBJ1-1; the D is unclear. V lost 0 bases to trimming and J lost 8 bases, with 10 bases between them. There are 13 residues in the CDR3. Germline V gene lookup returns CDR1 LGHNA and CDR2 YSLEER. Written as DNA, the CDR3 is TGCGCCAGCAGCCAAGAAGCTTCGGAGGAAGCTTTCTTT. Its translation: CASSQEASEEAFF.

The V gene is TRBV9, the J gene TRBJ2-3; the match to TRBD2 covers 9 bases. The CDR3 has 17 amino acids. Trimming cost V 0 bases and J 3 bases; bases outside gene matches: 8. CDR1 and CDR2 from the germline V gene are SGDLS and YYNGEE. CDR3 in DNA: TGTGCCAGCAGCGTAGGGATGCGGGGGGGCCGTACAGATACGCAGTATTTT. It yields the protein CASSVGMRGGRTDTQYF.

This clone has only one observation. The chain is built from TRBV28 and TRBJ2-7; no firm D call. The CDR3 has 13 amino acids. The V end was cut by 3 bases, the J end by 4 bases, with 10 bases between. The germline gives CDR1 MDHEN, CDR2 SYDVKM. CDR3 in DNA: TGTGCCAGCAGTTTCGCCCAACTATACGAGCAGTACTTC. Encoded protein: CASSFAQLYEQYF.